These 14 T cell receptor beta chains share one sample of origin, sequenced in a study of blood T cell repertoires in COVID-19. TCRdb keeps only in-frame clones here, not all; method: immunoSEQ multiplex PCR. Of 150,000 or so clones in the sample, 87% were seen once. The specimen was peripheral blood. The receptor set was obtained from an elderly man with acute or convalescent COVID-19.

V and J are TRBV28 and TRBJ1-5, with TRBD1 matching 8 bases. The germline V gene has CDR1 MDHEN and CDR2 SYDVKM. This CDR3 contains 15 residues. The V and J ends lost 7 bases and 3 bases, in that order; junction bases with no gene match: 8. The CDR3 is CASTSRDRLNQPQHF. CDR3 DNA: TGTGCCAGCACCTCTAGGGACAGGCTCAATCAGCCCCAGCATTTT.

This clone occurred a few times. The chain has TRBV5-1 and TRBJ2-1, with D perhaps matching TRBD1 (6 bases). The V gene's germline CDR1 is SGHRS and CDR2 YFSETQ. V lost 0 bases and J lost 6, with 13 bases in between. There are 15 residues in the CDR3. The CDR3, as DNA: TGCGCCAGCAGCTTGGCCGGAGGACAGATCAATGAGCAGTTCTTC. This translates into CASSLAGGQINEQFF.

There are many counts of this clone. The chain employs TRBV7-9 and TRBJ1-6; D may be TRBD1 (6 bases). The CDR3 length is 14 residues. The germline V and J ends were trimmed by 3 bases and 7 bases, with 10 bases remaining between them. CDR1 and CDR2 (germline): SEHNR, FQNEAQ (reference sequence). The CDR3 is CASSFGQTNSPLHF. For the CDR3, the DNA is TGTGCCAGCAGCTTTGGACAGACCAATTCACCCCTCCACTTT.

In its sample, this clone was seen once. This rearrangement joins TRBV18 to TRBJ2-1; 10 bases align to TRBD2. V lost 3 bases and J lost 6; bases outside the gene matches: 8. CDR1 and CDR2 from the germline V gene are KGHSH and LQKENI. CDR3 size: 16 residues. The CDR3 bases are TGTGCCAGCTCACCTCCGTCTAGCGGGAGAAGCAATGAGCAGTTCTTC. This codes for CASSPPSSGRSNEQFF. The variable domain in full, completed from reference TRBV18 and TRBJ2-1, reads NAGVMQNPRHLVRRRGQEARLRCSPMKGHSHVYWYRQLPEEGLKFMVYLQKENIIDESGMPKERFSAEFPKEGPSILRIQQVVRGDSAAYFCASSPPSSGRSNEQFFGPGTRLTVL.

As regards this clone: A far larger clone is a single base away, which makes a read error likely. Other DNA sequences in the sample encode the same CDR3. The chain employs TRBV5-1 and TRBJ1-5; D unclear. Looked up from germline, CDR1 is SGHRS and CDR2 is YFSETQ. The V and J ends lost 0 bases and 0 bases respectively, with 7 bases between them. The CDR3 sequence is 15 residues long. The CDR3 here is CASSLDGVSNQPQHF. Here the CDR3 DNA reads TGCGCCAGCAGCTTGGACGGGGTTAGCAATCAGCCCCAGCATTTT. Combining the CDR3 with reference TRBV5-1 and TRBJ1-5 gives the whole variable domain KAGVTQTPRYLIKTRGQQVTLSCSPISGHRSVSWYQQTPGQGLQFLFEYFSETQRNKGNFPGRFSGRQFSNSRSEMNVSTLELGDSALYLCASSLDGVSNQPQHFGDGTRLSIL.

The CDR3 nucleotides read TGTGCCAGCAAGGAGGGACTAGCGGGGGGGAATGAGCAGTTCTTC. Translating gives CASKEGLAGGNEQFF. The chain has TRBV6-5 and TRBJ2-1; 16 positions agree with TRBD2. The V segment lost 7 bases and the J segment 7 bases; nucleotides outside the gene matches: 4. Germline lookup yields CDR1 MNHEY and CDR2 SVGAGI. The CDR3 spans 15 residues.

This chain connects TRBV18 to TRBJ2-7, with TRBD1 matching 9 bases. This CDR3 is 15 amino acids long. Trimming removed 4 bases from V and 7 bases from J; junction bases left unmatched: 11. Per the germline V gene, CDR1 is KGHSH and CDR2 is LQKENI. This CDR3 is CASSHPGTGILEQYF. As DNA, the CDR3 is TGTGCCAGCTCACACCCCGGGACAGGGATCCTGGAGCAGTACTTC.

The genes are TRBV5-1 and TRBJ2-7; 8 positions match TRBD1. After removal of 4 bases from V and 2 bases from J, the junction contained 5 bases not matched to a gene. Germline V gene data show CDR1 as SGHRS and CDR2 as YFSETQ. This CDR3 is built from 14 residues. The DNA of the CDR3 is TGCGCCAGCAGCCCGGAGGGACAGGCCTACGAGCAGTACTTC. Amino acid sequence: CASSPEGQAYEQYF.

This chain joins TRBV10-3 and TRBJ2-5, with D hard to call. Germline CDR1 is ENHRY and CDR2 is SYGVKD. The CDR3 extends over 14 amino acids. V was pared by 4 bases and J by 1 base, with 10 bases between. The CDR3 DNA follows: TGTGCCATCAGTGCGGCGCAGGCCCAAGAGACCCAGTACTTC. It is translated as CAISAAQAQETQYF.

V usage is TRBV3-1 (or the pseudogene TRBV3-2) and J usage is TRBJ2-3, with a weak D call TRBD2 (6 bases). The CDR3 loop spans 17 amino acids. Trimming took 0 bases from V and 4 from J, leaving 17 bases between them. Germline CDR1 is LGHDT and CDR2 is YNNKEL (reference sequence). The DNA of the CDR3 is TGTGCCAGCAGCCAAGATATCTCCCGGGGACTGGCAGATACGCAGTATTTT. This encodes CASSQDISRGLADTQYF.

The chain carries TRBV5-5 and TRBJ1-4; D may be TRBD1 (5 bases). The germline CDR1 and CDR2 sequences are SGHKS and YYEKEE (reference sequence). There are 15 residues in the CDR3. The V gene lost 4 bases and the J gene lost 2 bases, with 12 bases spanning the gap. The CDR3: CASSRGRGTNEKLFF. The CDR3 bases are TGTGCCAGCAGCCGGGGACGGGGGACTAATGAAAAACTGTTTTTT.

CDR3 region: CASSEAYPGLVRGGEKLFF. CDR3 nucleotide sequence: TGTGCCAGCAGTGAAGCATACCCTGGACTTGTCCGGGGTGGTGAAAAACTGTTTTTT. The gene calls are TRBV6-1 and TRBJ1-4; no clear D. The CDR3 covers 19 residues. V lost 0 bases, J lost 7 bases, and 24 bases lay in between. Per germline, CDR1 MNHNS and CDR2 SASEGT.

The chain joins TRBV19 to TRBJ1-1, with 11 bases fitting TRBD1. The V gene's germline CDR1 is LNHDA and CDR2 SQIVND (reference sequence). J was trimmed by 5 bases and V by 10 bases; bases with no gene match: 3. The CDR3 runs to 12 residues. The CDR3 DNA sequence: TGTGCCACAGGGACAGGGGGGACTGAAGCTTTCTTT. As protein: CATGTGGTEAFF.

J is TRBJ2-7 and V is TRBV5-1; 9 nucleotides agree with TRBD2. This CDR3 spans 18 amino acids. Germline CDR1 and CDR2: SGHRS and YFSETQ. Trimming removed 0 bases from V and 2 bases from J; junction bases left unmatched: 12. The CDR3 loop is CASSLGGSSGVNAYEQYF. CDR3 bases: TGCGCCAGCAGCTTGGGGGGGTCTAGCGGGGTTAACGCCTACGAGCAGTACTTC. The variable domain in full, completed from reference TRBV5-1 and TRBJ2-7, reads KAGVTQTPRYLIKTRGQQVTLSCSPISGHRSVSWYQQTPGQGLQFLFEYFSETQRNKGNFPGRFSGRQFSNSRSEMNVSTLELGDSALYLCASSLGGSSGVNAYEQYFGPGTRLTVT.